Listed below are T cell receptor beta chains from one sample, sequenced in a study of T-cell reconstitution after alpha-beta-depleted transplantation in children. TCRdb reprocessed the PCR reads with MiXCR, giving one entry per CDR3 protein. The table shows about 97,000 distinct CDR3 sequences, with under 7% occurring only once. The sequencing used PBMCs, mostly from graft donor cells, collected 60 days after TCRalphabeta/CD19-depleted stem cell transplant. Receptors were obtained from a female patient aged 2-9 years who had a stem cell transplant for Fanconi anemia, so the T cells may come from the graft donor. CDR3s include the opening cysteine and the closing phenylalanine or tryptophan. The D gene is left open where the match is weak. A clone size is listed for some rows: how often the clone was seen (once, few, many), or a class if it is expanded.

J gene: TRBJ2-5; D gene: NA; clone size: many; V gene: TRBV5-1; CDR3 DNA: TGCGCCAGCAGCTTGGGTTCTTCAACCGAAGAGACCCAGTACTTC; CDR3 protein: CASSLGSSTEETQYF
J gene: TRBJ1-5; D gene: TRBD1; clone size: NA; V gene: TRBV6-5; CDR3 DNA: TGTGCCACCGCGCGGACAGGGGGGCTCAATAGCAATCAGCCCCAGCATTTT; CDR3 protein: CATARTGGLNSNQPQHF
J gene: TRBJ2-7; D gene: NA; clone size: NA; V gene: TRBV15; CDR3 DNA: TGTGCCACCAGCAGAGATAGTAGGAGGTATACAGCGGACTCCTACGAGCAGTACTTC; CDR3 protein: CATSRDSRRYTADSYEQYF
J gene: TRBJ2-3; D gene: TRBD1; clone size: few; V gene: TRBV6-1; CDR3 DNA: TGTGCCAGCGGCCGGGACAGGGGAGATACGCAGTATTTT; CDR3 protein: CASGRDRGDTQYF
J gene: TRBJ1-1; D gene: NA; clone size: many; V gene: TRBV29-1; CDR3 DNA: TGCAGCGCTCAGGGATACACTGAAGCTTTCTTT; CDR3 protein: CSAQGYTEAFF
J gene: TRBJ1-2; D gene: TRBD1; clone size: NA; V gene: TRBV28; CDR3 DNA: TGTGCCAGCTATAATACACTTACAGGGGAAGGCTACACCTTC; CDR3 protein: CASYNTLTGEGYTF
J gene: TRBJ2-1; D gene: NA; clone size: many; V gene: TRBV7-9; CDR3 DNA: TGTGCCAGCAGCTTACTCGACAATGAGCAGTTCTTC; CDR3 protein: CASSLLDNEQFF
J gene: TRBJ2-2; D gene: TRBD2; clone size: NA; V gene: TRBV28; CDR3 DNA: TGTGCCAGCAGTTTATTCCCCCGGGGGGGAACCGGGGAGCTGTTTTTT; CDR3 protein: CASSLFPRGGTGELFF
J gene: TRBJ2-5; D gene: NA; clone size: once; V gene: TRBV28; CDR3 DNA: TGTGCCAGCAGTCCCATCGGGACACCATACGGGAAGGAGACCCAGTACTTC; CDR3 protein: CASSPIGTPYGKETQYF
J gene: TRBJ2-3; D gene: NA; clone size: many; V gene: TRBV20-1; CDR3 DNA: TGCAGTGCTAGAGAAGGGCTCAACACAGATACGCAGTATTTT; CDR3 protein: CSAREGLNTDTQYF
J gene: TRBJ2-7; D gene: NA; clone size: few; V gene: TRBV10-3; CDR3 DNA: TGTGCCATCATGGAGGGAACCACCTACGAGCAGTACTTC; CDR3 protein: CAIMEGTTYEQYF
J gene: TRBJ2-1; D gene: TRBD1; clone size: many; V gene: TRBV24-1; CDR3 DNA: TGTGCCACCAGCGGGACCGGGACAGATTACAATGAGCAGTTCTTC; CDR3 protein: CATSGTGTDYNEQFF